A single sample gave rise to the 27 T cell receptor beta chains below, sequenced in a study of OX40 agonist ivuxolimab in advanced cancers. The table came from immunoSEQ multiplex PCR; TCRdb's copy has only in-frame clones and leaves some out. The data show tens of thousands of clones, with roughly 90% seen just once and approximately 0.67% held by the top ten. The starting material was CD4+ or CD8+ T cells sorted from blood, obtained in a trial of the OX40 agonist ivuxolimab. These receptors were obtained from an adult with an advanced solid tumor such as melanoma, head and neck, liver or kidney cancer.

V and J are TRBV9 and TRBJ2-3; 7 bases align to TRBD2. In germline, CDR1 is SGDLS, CDR2 YYNGEE. Unmatched junction bases numbered 10, after V lost 4 bases and J lost 2 bases. The CDR3 is 16 residues long. This CDR3 reads CASSPRGRLATDTQYF. CDR3 DNA sequence: TGTGCCAGCAGCCCCCGCGGGAGACTGGCCACAGATACGCAGTATTTT.

The J gene is TRBJ1-6, the V gene TRBV11-2, with unresolved D. The V end lost 1 base, the J end lost 6 bases, and 10 bases lay between the germline ends. Germline CDR1 is SGHAT and CDR2 is FQNNGV. The CDR3 is made up of 15 amino acids. CDR3 sequence reads: CASSLVRIPNSPLHF. Written as DNA, the CDR3 is TGTGCCAGCAGCTTAGTTCGGATTCCTAATTCACCCCTCCACTTT. Together with reference TRBV11-2 and TRBJ1-6, the CDR3 gives the full variable domain: EAGVAQSPRYKIIEKRQSVAFWCNPISGHATLYWYQQILGQGPKLLIQFQNNGVVDDSQLPKDRFSAERLKGVDSTLKIQPAKLEDSAVYLCASSLVRIPNSPLHFGNGTRLTVT.

This clone is a singleton in its sample. The chain carries TRBV6-1 and TRBJ2-1; 9 nucleotides line up with TRBD2. J gave up 7 bases and V 7 bases, and 8 bases lay outside the gene matches. This CDR3 region has 14 residues. Germline CDR1 MNHNS, CDR2 SASEGT. The CDR3 sequence: CASTGLAIRNEQFF. The DNA of the CDR3 is TGTGCCAGCACGGGACTAGCTATAAGGAATGAGCAGTTCTTC.

V is TRBV4-1 and J is TRBJ2-5, with a possible D match to TRBD1 (6 bases). Germline lookup yields CDR1 MGHRA and CDR2 YSYEKL. Trimming removed 4 bases from V and 5 bases from J, with 14 bases in between. This CDR3 is built from 14 residues. The CDR3 is CASSPSDRSETQYF. In nucleotides, the CDR3 is TGCGCCAGCAGCCCGAGTGACAGGTCGGAGACCCAGTACTTC.

V and J are TRBV10-1 and TRBJ2-1; TRBD1 is a possible D gene (7 bases). This CDR3 has 16 residues. V lost 2 bases and J lost 3, with 14 bases in between. The V gene's germline CDR1 is WNHNN and CDR2 SYGVQD (reference sequence). The CDR3 coding sequence is TGCGCCAGCAGTGAGAACAGGGGAGGTAACTACAATGAGCAGTTCTTC. Translation: CASSENRGGNYNEQFF.

The rearrangement joins TRBV28 to TRBJ2-3; 8 nucleotides align to TRBD1. Germline assignment: CDR1 MDHEN and CDR2 SYDVKM. This CDR3 contains 15 residues. J was trimmed by 1 base and V by 3 bases; bases with no gene match: 3. CDR3 DNA: TGTGCCAGCAGTTTTATGGGACAGGGCACAGATACGCAGTATTTT. Protein product: CASSFMGQGTDTQYF.

This clone was recorded once. The chain employs TRBV7-2 and TRBJ2-3; 7 positions agree with TRBD2. Trimming removed 1 base from V and 5 bases from J; junction bases left unmatched: 3. CDR1 is SGHTA and CDR2 is FQGNSA in the germline V gene. This CDR3 contains 14 residues. CDR3 DNA sequence: TGTGCCAGCAGCTTAGGGCTAGCGGAAGATACGCAGTATTTT. Amino acids: CASSLGLAEDTQYF.

The rearrangement joins TRBV4-1 to TRBJ1-5, with D perhaps TRBD1 (5 bases). Per germline, CDR1 MGHRA and CDR2 YSYEKL. CDR3 length: 14 residues. Trimming stripped 1 base from V and 2 bases from J, with 6 bases between. The CDR3: CASSQVGRNQPQHF. In DNA, the CDR3 is TGCGCCAGCAGCCAAGTGGGACGCAATCAGCCCCAGCATTTT.

The chain employs TRBV10-1 and TRBJ2-1; D is undetermined. Between the trimmed V and J ends, which lost 4 bases and 8 bases, there was a span of 12 bases. CDR3 length equals 13 residues. The germline V gene has CDR1 WNHNN and CDR2 SYGVQD (reference sequence). In DNA form, the CDR3 reads TGCGCCAGCAGTGTGGGCAGTTCCGATGAGCAGTTCTTC. As protein: CASSVGSSDEQFF.

The chain couples TRBV28 to TRBJ1-3; TRBD1 might be the D (6 bases). The V gene's germline CDR1 is MDHEN and CDR2 SYDVKM. V dropped 6 bases and J dropped 0 bases, with 12 bases sitting between them. The CDR3 has 15 residues. The CDR3 is CASRGGQLSGNTIYF. In nucleotides, the CDR3 is TGTGCCAGCAGGGGAGGACAGCTCTCTGGAAACACCATATATTTT.

As DNA, the CDR3 is TGTGCCAGCAGACCTGGGCCCGTCTATGGCTACACCTTC. It translates to CASRPGPVYGYTF. The chain recombines TRBV28 with TRBJ1-2; D remains unclear. The CDR3 runs to 13 residues. CDR1 is MDHEN, CDR2 SYDVKM, per germline. Trimming left V 6 bases short and J 4 bases short, with 12 bases between.

The chain carries TRBV6-1 and TRBJ1-1, with D unclear. This CDR3 is built from 11 residues. The germline V and J ends were trimmed by 10 bases and 3 bases, with 9 bases remaining between them. Germline-derived CDR1 and CDR2 are MNHNS and SASEGT. As DNA, the CDR3 is TGTGCCACTTGGTTCCACACTGAAGCTTTCTTT. This sequence encodes CATWFHTEAFF.

This clone was counted between two and nine times. The chain employs TRBV30 and TRBJ1-5, with D tentatively TRBD1 (6 bases). Trimming stripped 2 bases from V and 9 bases from J, with 14 bases between. The CDR3 runs 13 residues. The germline V gene has CDR1 GTSNPN and CDR2 SVGIG (reference sequence). Written as DNA, the CDR3 is TGTGCCTGGAGTTCACAGGGTAGGAGGCCCCAGCATTTT. Its translation is CAWSSQGRRPQHF.

The chain links TRBV2 to TRBJ1-4; TRBD1 matches 12 bases. Germline V gene sequence: CDR1 SNHLY, CDR2 FYNNEI. The CDR3 runs to 15 residues. V dropped 6 bases and J dropped 8; count of bases not matched to a gene: 7. The CDR3 nucleotides are TGTGCCAGCAGGGGACAGGGGGCATTGGGGGAAAAACTGTTTTTT. Translating it yields CASRGQGALGEKLFF.

The rearrangement uses TRBV5-1 and TRBJ2-3; D uncertain. CDR3 size: 13 residues. Germline loops: CDR1 SGHRS, CDR2 YFSETQ. Deletions cut 1 base from V and 7 bases from J, with 10 bases between. CDR3: CASSLSSKHTQYF. CDR3 coding DNA: TGCGCCAGCAGCTTGTCCTCCAAGCATACGCAGTATTTT.

The rearrangement joins TRBV28 to TRBJ2-5; tentatively, D is TRBD1 (5 bases). Germline-derived CDR1 and CDR2 are MDHEN and SYDVKM. V dropped 6 bases and J dropped 1 base, with 18 bases sitting between them. The CDR3 sequence is 16 residues long. CDR3 nucleotides: TGTGCCAGCAGCCCCCTTATGTGGACATTCCAAGAGACCCAGTACTTC. Its translation: CASSPLMWTFQETQYF. Looking up the rest from reference TRBV28 and TRBJ2-5 gives the full variable domain: DVKVTQSSRYLVKRTGEKVFLECVQDMDHENMFWYRQDPGLGLRLIYFSYDVKMKEKGDIPEGYSVSREKKERFSLILESASTNQTSMYLCASSPLMWTFQETQYFGPGTRLLVL.

The chain's CDR3 is CASSLLAGATGELFF. The DNA of the CDR3 is TGCGCCAGCAGCTTGTTAGCGGGGGCCACCGGGGAGCTGTTTTTT. The chain uses TRBV5-1 and TRBJ2-2, with TRBD2 identical over 9 bases. The V gene end was trimmed by 1 base and the J gene end by 4 bases; junction bases not matched to a gene: 2. The CDR3 is 15 amino acids. Germline-derived CDR1 and CDR2 are SGHRS and YFSETQ. Supplemented by reference TRBV5-1 and TRBJ2-2, the full variable domain reads KAGVTQTPRYLIKTRGQQVTLSCSPISGHRSVSWYQQTPGQGLQFLFEYFSETQRNKGNFPGRFSGRQFSNSRSEMNVSTLELGDSALYLCASSLLAGATGELFFGEGSRLTVL.

The chain combines TRBV5-1 with TRBJ2-1, with D unresolved. V lost 0 bases and J 7 bases, leaving 14 bases between the germline ends. This CDR3 comprises 15 residues. Germline CDR1 is SGHRS and CDR2 is YFSETQ. CDR3 DNA sequence: TGCGCCAGCAGCTTGGAAGTAGGGATGGGAAATGAGCAGTTCTTC. Translating gives CASSLEVGMGNEQFF.

This rearrangement joins TRBV5-4 to TRBJ1-1; D is uncertain. CDR1 and CDR2 from the germline V gene are SGHNT and YYREEE (reference sequence). With 3 bases removed from V and 2 bases from J, the gap between germline ends came to 5 bases. CDR3 length: 12 amino acids. The CDR3 loop is CASSSSNTEAFF. The CDR3, as DNA: TGTGCCAGCAGCTCCTCTAACACTGAAGCTTTCTTT.

The rearrangement joins TRBV28 to TRBJ1-2; 7 bases align to TRBD1. J gave up 2 bases and V 5 bases, and 14 bases lay outside the gene matches. Germline V gives CDR1 MDHEN, CDR2 SYDVKM. The CDR3 has 17 residues. As DNA, the CDR3 is TGTGCCAGCAGTCCAGGGGGAACCAATGGCTGGAACTATGGCTACACCTTC. This encodes CASSPGGTNGWNYGYTF.

The CDR3 DNA reads TGTGCCAGCAGCCCCGGACTAGCGGGAGAGGGTGAGCAGTTCTTC. This encodes CASSPGLAGEGEQFF. The J gene is TRBJ2-1, the V gene TRBV5-4; TRBD2 agrees at 13 bases. This CDR3 region has 15 residues. Germline-derived CDR1 and CDR2 are SGHNT and YYREEE (reference sequence). The V gene end was trimmed by 4 bases and the J gene end by 9 bases; junction bases not matched to a gene: 7.

The V and J genes are TRBV4-2 and TRBJ1-4; unclear D gene. Per the germline V gene, CDR1 is LGHNA and CDR2 is YNFKEQ. The CDR3 consists of 14 residues. V shed 4 bases and J shed 3 bases, with 9 bases lying between them. The CDR3 DNA follows: TGTGCCAGCAGCCGAGGGCTTCCTAATGAAAAACTGTTTTTT. Protein product: CASSRGLPNEKLFF.

This clone was observed a few times. The chain uses TRBV5-6 and TRBJ1-5; 10 bases align to TRBD1. V dropped 4 bases and J dropped 5; count of bases not matched to a gene: 6. CDR1 and CDR2 from the germline V gene are SGHDT and YYEEEE. CDR3 length equals 15 residues. CDR3: CASSPGQGSYQPQHF. In nucleotides, the CDR3 is TGTGCCAGCAGCCCGGGACAGGGGAGTTATCAGCCCCAGCATTTT.

The chain joins TRBV5-4 to TRBJ2-3; D unclear. V was shortened by 1 base and J by 8 bases, with 11 bases between the two germline ends. Per the germline V gene, CDR1 is SGHNT and CDR2 is YYREEE (reference sequence). The CDR3 sequence is 13 residues long. The CDR3 is CASSLYERATQYF. The CDR3 DNA reads as TGTGCCAGCAGCTTGTACGAGAGAGCTACGCAGTATTTT.

V usage is TRBV7-9 and J usage is TRBJ2-3, with TRBD1 matching 8 bases. Trimming cost V 5 bases and J 0 bases; bases outside gene matches: 7. This CDR3 spans 16 amino acids. Per germline, CDR1 SEHNR and CDR2 FQNEAQ (reference sequence). This CDR3 reads CASSGGTGPSTDTQYF. CDR3 nucleotides: TGTGCCAGCAGCGGGGGGACAGGCCCTAGCACAGATACGCAGTATTTT.

This chain joins TRBV5-1 and TRBJ2-3; TRBD1 aligns across 8 bases. V lost 7 bases and J lost 4; bases outside the gene matches: 8. CDR1 and CDR2 (germline): SGHRS, YFSETQ. The CDR3 consists of 14 residues. The CDR3 region is CASYLTGDADTQYF. CDR3 in DNA: TGCGCCAGCTACTTGACAGGGGACGCAGATACGCAGTATTTT.

This chain uses TRBV6-5 with TRBJ2-4; D may be TRBD2 (7 bases). CDR1 is MNHEY, CDR2 SVGAGI, per germline. Trimming took off 5 bases at V and 8 bases at J, with 16 bases between the two ends. The CDR3 totals 14 residues. CDR3: CASSPEGGRDIQYF. Here the CDR3 DNA reads TGTGCCAGCAGTCCCGAGGGGGGGCGAGACATTCAGTACTTC.